This T cell receptor beta chain was captured in a study of blood T cells in healthy people across ages. Regarding the study as a whole: Naive CD4+ cell counts and diversity both ran higher in long-lived than in aged donors. PBMCs left unsorted prevented a conclusive naive versus antigen-experienced comparison.

PCR was performed a second time for 7 to 11 cycles using a sample-barcoded 5' primer and a J-beta primer mix. All cDNA molecules were each tagged by a template-switch adaptor with 12 random nucleotides. Via MiXCR, TCRdb re-called the 5' RACE reads, giving one row per CDR3 protein. Counted here are 500,000 to 600,000 distinct CDR3 sequences, 27% occurring once; the ten biggest clones make up about 18%. A note on this clonotype: As yet, its antigen is unknown.

At least 7 million PBMCs were isolated per sample. Germline V gene lookup returns CDR1 LGHDT and CDR2 YNNKEL (reference sequence). Trimming cost V 2 bases and J 2 bases; bases outside gene matches: 12. This CDR3 spans 20 amino acids. V and J are TRBV3-1 and TRBJ2-1, with 13 bases that match TRBD2. The source of this sequence is a woman in her sixties or seventies in good health. Sequenced: blood. CDR3 amino acids: CASSQLGGTSGDTAYNEQFF. CDR3 sequence (DNA): TGTGCCAGCAGCCAACTAGGCGGGACTAGCGGGGATACCGCCTACAATGAGCAGTTCTTC.